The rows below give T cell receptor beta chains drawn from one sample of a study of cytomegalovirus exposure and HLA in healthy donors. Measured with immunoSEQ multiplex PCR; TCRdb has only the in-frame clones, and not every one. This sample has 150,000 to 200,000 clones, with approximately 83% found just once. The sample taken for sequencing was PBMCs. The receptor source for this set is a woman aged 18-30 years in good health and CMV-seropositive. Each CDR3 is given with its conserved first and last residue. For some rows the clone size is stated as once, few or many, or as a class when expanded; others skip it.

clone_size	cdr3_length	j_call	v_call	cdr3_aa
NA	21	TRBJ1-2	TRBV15	CATSRGQRIFWDSPYCYGYTF
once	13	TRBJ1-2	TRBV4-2	CASSQDGQFGYTF
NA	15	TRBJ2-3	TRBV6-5	CASSLSAGGTDTQYF
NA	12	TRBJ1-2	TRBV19	CASHTGDYGYTF
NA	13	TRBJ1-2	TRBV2	CASSGGTDYGYTF
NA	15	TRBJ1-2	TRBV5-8	CASSLRRRRMDGYTF
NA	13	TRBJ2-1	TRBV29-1	CSVPSWSGNEQFF
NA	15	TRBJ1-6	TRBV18	CASSTDRGRGSPLHF
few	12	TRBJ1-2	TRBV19	CASNTGMEGYTF
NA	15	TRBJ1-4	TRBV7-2	CASSLGVQGVGKLFF
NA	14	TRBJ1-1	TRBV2	CASSLTGRSTEAFF
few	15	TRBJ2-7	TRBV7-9	CASSPADRGLHEQYF